The rows below give T cell receptor beta chains drawn from one sample of a study of Ad26.COV2.S vaccination and SARS-CoV-2 variants. The repertoire was sequenced with immunoSEQ multiplex PCR; TCRdb's copy has only in-frame clones and lacks some. The profile shows under 500,000 clones, over 80% of them singletons. Sequencing was performed on peripheral blood, taken in a trial of Ad26.COV2.S vaccine versus placebo. The receptors stem from a person aged 18-60 years who received the Ad26.COV2.S COVID-19 vaccine or a placebo. The CDR3 runs from the conserved cysteine through the conserved F or W. Each record gives: J gene, V gene, clone size, D gene, CDR3 protein, CDR3 DNA. D genes are given only for firm matches. Rows may omit the clone size; those that give it use once, few, many or a size class.

TRBJ2-2	TRBV5-4	once	TRBD2	CASSLPSGDTGELFF	TGTGCCAGCAGCTTGCCTAGCGGGGACACCGGGGAGCTGTTTTTT
TRBJ2-1	TRBV11-2	NA	NA	CASSFQRGISSYNEQFF	TGTGCCAGCAGTTTCCAGCGTGGGATAAGCTCCTACAATGAGCAGTTCTTC
TRBJ2-1	TRBV4-3	NA	TRBD2	CASSQRIAGGRGNEQFF	TGCGCCAGCAGCCAAAGAATAGCGGGGGGAAGAGGCAATGAGCAGTTCTTC
TRBJ2-7	TRBV20-1	NA	NA	CSASLRGFSYEQYF	TGCAGTGCTAGTTTACGGGGATTCTCCTACGAGCAGTACTTC
TRBJ2-7	TRBV28	NA	NA	CASSLVRVSYEQYF	TGTGCCAGCAGTTTGGTAAGGGTTTCCTACGAGCAGTACTTC
TRBJ2-1	TRBV5-1	NA	NA	CASSWGAGYNEQFF	TGCGCCAGCAGCTGGGGGGCGGGTTACAATGAGCAGTTCTTC
TRBJ1-1	TRBV12-3/TRBV12-4	NA	NA	CASSLEGNTEAFF	TGTGCCAGCAGTTTAGAGGGAAACACTGAAGCTTTCTTT
TRBJ2-3	TRBV5-4	NA	TRBD2	CASSLMGFAGGGTDTQYF	TGTGCCAGCAGCTTGATGGGTTTCGCGGGGGGAGGCACAGATACGCAGTATTTT
TRBJ2-5	TRBV9	once	TRBD2	CASSPRSMGLAGVETQYF	TGTGCCAGCAGCCCCCGCTCAATGGGACTAGCGGGGGTAGAGACCCAGTACTTC
TRBJ1-5	TRBV19	few	NA	CASSSSYQPQHF	TGTGCCAGTAGCTCTAGTTATCAGCCCCAGCATTTT
TRBJ2-3	TRBV2	NA	TRBD2	CARTQGLAFTDTQYF	TGTGCCAGAACTCAGGGACTAGCGTTCACAGATACGCAGTATTTT
TRBJ1-3	TRBV18	NA	NA	CASSPLGTGASGNTIYF	TGTGCCAGCTCACCACTCGGAACAGGCGCCTCTGGAAACACCATATATTTT